What follows describes a single T cell receptor (beta chain). Its antigen is as yet unknown. V was trimmed by 5 bases and J by 7 bases, leaving 12 bases between them. CDR1 and CDR2 (germline): SGHVS, FNYEAQ. The CDR3 is 12 residues long. Profiled with immunoSEQ multiplex PCR; TCRdb holds only in-frame clones, not every one. Among tens of thousands of clones listed, 85% to 95% were seen once. Separation from the approximately 670-subject first cohort characterized the roughly 120-subject validation cohort, to which the donors belonged. The data belong to a study of cytomegalovirus exposure and HLA in healthy donors. Findings of the study overall: In vitro confirmation showed three CMV-associated chains to be CMV antigen specific.

Sequenced sample: PBMCs. The sequence was obtained from a man younger than 35 in good health and CMV-seropositive. J is TRBJ2-7 and V is TRBV7-6, with D possibly matching TRBD2 (6 bases). The chain's CDR3 is CASSPVAGEQYF. CDR3 nucleotide sequence: TGTGCCAGCAGCCCGGTGGCGGGGGAGCAGTACTTC. The full variable domain, with the rest looked up from reference TRBV7-6 and TRBJ2-7, is GAGVSQSPRYKVTKRGQDVALRCDPISGHVSLYWYRQALGQGPEFLTYFNYEAQQDKSGLPNDRFSAERPEGSISTLTIQRTEQRDSAMYRCASSPVAGEQYFGPGTRLTVT.